This entry is about one T cell receptor (beta chain). What it binds is not known. The diagnostic criteria for definite or probable disease, as recently defined, were met by the patients with Susac syndrome. TEMRA cells were FACS-enriched, while CD8+ and CD4+ T cells were negatively isolated. RNA was extracted with the RNeasy kit, and a quantity of about 0.45 to 1 ug was reverse transcribed using random hexamers. TCR beta CDR3 was amplified by immunoSEQ covering 54 Vbeta and 13 Jbeta. TCRdb independently ran MiXCR on the immunoSEQ multiplex PCR reads; one entry per CDR3 protein. The sample yields 75,000 to 80,000 distinct CDR3 sequences, approximately 95% seen once. This entry belongs to a study of CD8 T cells in Susac syndrome. Points from the study as a whole: In total CD8+ repertoires, approximately 15 Susac-specific public clones were found, and four or five in CD8+ TEMRA repertoires.

This CDR3 is built from 14 residues. The junction had 1 base not matched to a gene; V was cut back by 2 bases and J by 2 bases. Germline CDR1 is SGDLS and CDR2 is YYNGEE. This TCR was recovered from a human donor with Susac syndrome. Sequenced material: CD8+ T cells from PBMCs. The chain is built from TRBV9 and TRBJ2-1, with TRBD2 matching 7 bases. Here the CDR3 DNA reads TGTGCCAGCAGCGTTCGGGGGGCCTACAATGAGCAGTTCTTC. Its translation: CASSVRGAYNEQFF.